The 12 T cell receptor beta chains below were found in one sample sequenced in a study of cytomegalovirus exposure and HLA in healthy donors. Clones were read by immunoSEQ multiplex PCR, and TCRdb kept only the in-frame ones, dropping some. The sample records about 140,000 clones, about 94% being singletons. The sequenced sample consisted of PBMCs. The origin of the receptors is a man between 18 and 29 years old in good health and CMV-seropositive.

The V and J genes are TRBV7-9 and TRBJ2-2; 7 nucleotides align to TRBD1. Germline V gives CDR1 SEHNR, CDR2 FQNEAQ (reference sequence). Germline trimming cut 5 bases from V and 5 bases from J; bases unmatched to any gene: 8. The CDR3 contains 15 residues. The CDR3 loop is CASSPPTGTTGELFF. For the CDR3, the DNA is TGTGCCAGCAGCCCCCCGACAGGGACGACCGGGGAGCTGTTTTTT.

The genes are TRBV27 and TRBJ1-5; D uncertain. Germline lookup yields CDR1 MNHEY and CDR2 SMNVEV (reference sequence). CDR3 length equals 13 residues. Trimming left V 4 bases short and J 4 bases short, with 8 bases between. CDR3 in DNA: TGTGCCAGCAGTTCATCCCTGAATCAGCCCCAGCATTTT. Amino acid sequence: CASSSSLNQPQHF.

This clone was seen once. The chain uses TRBV6-5 and TRBJ1-4, with 10 bases aligning to TRBD1. The CDR3 contains 14 residues. Trimming took 6 bases from V and 10 from J; bases not matched to a gene: 8. Germline V gene data show CDR1 as MNHEY and CDR2 as SVGAGI. CDR3 DNA sequence: TGTGCCAGCAGCCTGGGACAGGGGCTTGGAAAACTGTTTTTT. Protein sequence: CASSLGQGLGKLFF.

This chain joins TRBV6-4 and TRBJ2-3; the D gene is possibly TRBD2 (6 bases). The CDR3 has 15 amino acids. V was clipped by 4 bases and J by 0 bases, with 11 bases between them. The germline V gene encodes CDR1 MRHNA and CDR2 SNTAGT. The CDR3 protein is CASSASGASTDTQYF. The CDR3 nucleotides read TGTGCCAGCAGTGCTTCGGGAGCGAGCACAGATACGCAGTATTTT.

This clone was seen just once. The CDR3 region is CASSEQGAGANVLTF. CDR3 nucleotide sequence: TGTGCCAGCAGTGAACAGGGGGCTGGGGCCAACGTCCTGACTTTC. J is TRBJ2-6 and V is TRBV6-1; 7 nucleotides align to TRBD1. In germline, CDR1 is MNHNS, CDR2 SASEGT. After removal of 2 bases from V and 2 bases from J, the junction contained 0 bases not matched to a gene. The CDR3 has 15 amino acids.

The genes are TRBV30 and TRBJ1-6, with D tentatively TRBD1 (6 bases). Germline CDR1 is GTSNPN and CDR2 is SVGIG (reference sequence). The V end was cut by 6 bases, the J end by 8 bases, with 14 bases between. This CDR3 is 13 amino acids long. The CDR3 DNA reads TGTGCCTGTGGCTCGGCAGGGGATTCACCCCTCCACTTT. Translation: CACGSAGDSPLHF.

The J gene is TRBJ2-6, the V gene TRBV7-6; 9 bases are a match to TRBD1. Germline-derived CDR1 and CDR2 are SGHVS and FNYEAQ. After removal of 5 bases from V and 0 bases from J, the junction contained 8 bases not matched to a gene. The CDR3 consists of 18 residues. The CDR3 spells CASSPRQGENSGANVLTF. The DNA of the CDR3 is TGTGCCAGCAGCCCAAGACAGGGGGAAAACTCTGGGGCCAACGTCCTGACTTTC.

The V and J genes are TRBV2 and TRBJ2-3; TRBD2 matches 14 bases. The trim removed 6 bases at V and 4 bases at J, leaving 3 bases unmatched. This CDR3 has 15 amino acids. Germline loops: CDR1 SNHLY, CDR2 FYNNEI. CDR3 DNA: TGTGCCAGCAGAGGGACTAGCGGGAGTCCAGATACGCAGTATTTT. This sequence encodes CASRGTSGSPDTQYF.

The rearrangement uses TRBV10-3 and TRBJ2-1, with 15 bases lining up with TRBD2. The ends lost 3 bases at V and 0 bases at J; junction bases unmatched: 9. This CDR3 has 20 residues. The germline V gene encodes CDR1 ENHRY and CDR2 SYGVKD. As DNA, the CDR3 is TGTGCCATCAGTGAAGTAGGGACTAGCGGGAGGATCAGCTCCTACAATGAGCAGTTCTTC. Translating it yields CAISEVGTSGRISSYNEQFF.

This chain links TRBV10-1 with TRBJ2-7; 8 bases are shared with TRBD2. Germline V gene sequence: CDR1 WNHNN, CDR2 SYGVQD (reference sequence). The CDR3 is 16 residues long. Losses at the gene ends were 2 bases for V and 1 base for J; bases not matched to a gene: 7. The CDR3 region is CASSETTSGGSYEQYF. The CDR3 nucleotides read TGCGCCAGCAGTGAGACTACTAGCGGTGGGTCCTACGAGCAGTACTTC.

The chain uses TRBV28 and TRBJ2-1; 7 nucleotides agree with TRBD2. V gave up 5 bases and J gave up 5 bases; unmatched junction bases: 9. This CDR3 contains 15 residues. Germline-derived CDR1 and CDR2 are MDHEN and SYDVKM. The CDR3 DNA reads as TGTGCCAGCAGTCGCCCGGGGGACTACAACAATGAGCAGTTCTTC. It encodes CASSRPGDYNNEQFF.

The rearrangement links TRBV5-1 to TRBJ2-7, with D perhaps matching TRBD1 (5 bases). Trimming pared 2 bases from V and 2 bases from J, leaving 11 bases between. CDR3 length: 14 residues. From germline, CDR1 is SGHRS and CDR2 YFSETQ. CDR3 bases: TGCGCCAGCAGCTTAGTTGACAGCCCCTACGAGCAGTACTTC. The encoded protein is CASSLVDSPYEQYF.